This T cell receptor (beta chain) was sequenced for a study of naive and memory T cell subsets. The beta constant-region primer was an equimolar mix of two oligonucleotides covering TRBC1 and TRBC2. The ligated cDNA underwent four PCR rounds using SP2 and nested alpha and beta constant-region primers. TCRdb reprocessed the UMI-ligation and nested PCR reads via MiXCR and lists one record per CDR3 protein. Among tens of thousands of distinct CDR3 sequences listed, 11% were seen once. Notes on the study in general: Expression changes during T cell differentiation may affect RNA-based TCR counts. Naive repertoires, especially CD8, held a few larger clonotypes, possibly memory cells re-expressing CD45RA.

This clonotype was observed a handful of times. Its cognate antigen is unknown. The CDR3 runs to 18 residues. The germline V and J ends were trimmed by 0 bases and 4 bases, with 21 bases remaining between them. Germline-derived CDR1 and CDR2 are SGHRS and YFSETQ. Separate alpha and beta amplification began at the second PCR step. Sequential positive selection took CD4 T cells first, then CD8 T cells. Cells stained for CD3, CD4, CD8, CD45RA, CD27 and viability were sorted into four CD45RA/CD27 subsets. The chain combines TRBV5-1 with TRBJ2-3; D may correspond to TRBD1 or TRBD2 (6 bases each). The sequenced sample was naive CD4+ T cells from blood. The sequence came from a human donor in good health. CDR3 sequence: CASSLGRGPGKGADTQYF. The CDR3 DNA reads as TGCGCCAGCAGCTTGGGTCGGGGGCCCGGCAAGGGGGCAGATACGCAGTATTTT.